This entry lists 28 T cell receptor beta chains sequenced from one sample in a study of cytomegalovirus exposure and HLA in healthy donors. Both 60 Vbeta primers and 13 Jbeta primers went into the PCR. TCRdb's table, derived via immunoSEQ multiplex PCR, lists solely in-frame clones and lacks some. The sample consists of about 110,000 clones, around 78% of them appearing once. Sequencing was performed on PBMCs. The source is a man younger than 40 in good health and CMV-seronegative.

The gene calls are TRBV4-1 and TRBJ2-5; 11 nucleotides agree with TRBD2. Germline CDR1 is MGHRA and CDR2 is YSYEKL. The CDR3 has 20 residues. After removal of 0 bases from V and 0 bases from J, the junction contained 12 bases not matched to a gene. The chain's CDR3 is CASSQDGGVPGLADQETQYF. Written as DNA, the CDR3 is TGCGCCAGCAGCCAAGATGGGGGAGTACCGGGACTAGCGGACCAAGAGACCCAGTACTTC.

The chain joins TRBV25-1 to TRBJ2-1; 10 bases align to TRBD2. Germline assignment: CDR1 MGHDK and CDR2 SYGVNS. Trimming cost V 9 bases and J 4 bases; bases outside gene matches: 6. This CDR3 contains 14 residues. The CDR3 sequence: CASSASGRYNEQFF. The CDR3 nucleotides are TGTGCCAGTTCGGCTAGCGGGAGATACAATGAGCAGTTCTTC.

In DNA form, the CDR3 reads TGTGCCAGCAGTGATACTTTCTACGAGCAGTACTTC. Translated: CASSDTFYEQYF. The chain is built from TRBV28 and TRBJ2-7; D not certain. With 5 bases removed from V and 3 bases from J, the gap between germline ends came to 8 bases. The germline gives CDR1 MDHEN, CDR2 SYDVKM. The CDR3 sequence is 12 residues long.

Only a few counts were recorded for this clone. The chain employs TRBV2 and TRBJ1-1, with D unresolved. This CDR3 is built from 13 residues. The ends were cut back, 6 bases at V and 3 bases at J, with 11 bases in the middle. Germline V gene data show CDR1 as SNHLY and CDR2 as FYNNEI. The chain's CDR3 is CASRVQRDTEAFF. The CDR3 coding sequence is TGTGCCAGCAGGGTACAGAGAGACACTGAAGCTTTCTTT.

This sequence joins TRBV4-1 and TRBJ2-3, with a weak D call TRBD2 (5 bases). Germline values: CDR1 MGHRA, CDR2 YSYEKL. The V gene lost 0 bases and the J gene lost 2 bases, with 9 bases spanning the gap. This CDR3 has 15 residues. Here the CDR3 reads CASSQDPGNTDTQYF. The CDR3 DNA is TGCGCCAGCAGCCAAGATCCCGGGAACACAGATACGCAGTATTTT.

The chain has TRBV19 and TRBJ1-5; the D is unclear. Germline loops: CDR1 LNHDA, CDR2 SQIVND (reference sequence). This CDR3 region has 13 residues. Between the trimmed V and J ends, which lost 4 bases and 7 bases, there was a span of 11 bases. CDR3 residues: CASSTSGPQPQHF. The CDR3 DNA reads as TGTGCCAGTAGTACCTCCGGTCCCCAGCCCCAGCATTTT.

This chain connects TRBV6-1 to TRBJ1-3; D remains unclear. Germline values: CDR1 MNHNS, CDR2 SASEGT. V gave up 7 bases and J gave up 0 bases, with 10 bases separating them. The CDR3 loop spans 14 amino acids. CDR3 coding DNA: TGTGCCAGCAAAGCACGGAGCTCTGGAAACACCATATATTTT. It is translated as CASKARSSGNTIYF.

The chain uses TRBV6-1 and TRBJ1-2; perhaps TRBD1 as D (5 bases). Germline V gives CDR1 MNHNS, CDR2 SASEGT. This CDR3 is built from 13 residues. Between the trimmed V and J ends, which lost 2 bases and 8 bases, there was a span of 12 bases. CDR3 in DNA: TGTGCCAGCAGTGAAAATAGGGGAGGAGGCTACACCTTC. Its protein product is CASSENRGGGYTF.

J is TRBJ1-1 and V is TRBV7-9; TRBD1 agrees at 8 bases. The V segment lost 5 bases and the J segment 5 bases; nucleotides outside the gene matches: 10. The CDR3 is 15 amino acids. Germline V gives CDR1 SEHNR, CDR2 FQNEAQ (reference sequence). The CDR3 is CASSLVTGDGTEAFF. In nucleotides, the CDR3 is TGTGCCAGCAGCCTAGTGACAGGGGATGGAACTGAAGCTTTCTTT.

The V call is TRBV21-1, the J call TRBJ2-5; TRBD1, the table's D call, lacks a check against the DNA. TRBV21-1 is described as a pseudogene. The CDR3 runs to 15 residues. CDR3 bases: TGTGCCAGCAGCACAGGGCTCATGACCCGGGAGACCCAGTACTTC. Its translation is CASSTGLMTRETQYF.

Concerning this clone: The CDR3 carries no conserved terminal phenylalanine or tryptophan, so it likely arises from a read error. This sequence joins TRBV29-1 and TRBJ1-2; D possibly corresponds to TRBD1 (6 bases). V was cut by 7 bases and J by 4 bases, with 13 bases left in between. Germline assignment: CDR1 SQVTM and CDR2 ANQGSEA. The CDR3 sequence is 12 residues long. The CDR3 region is CSGTQGSYGYTL. The CDR3, as DNA: TGCAGCGGGACACAGGGTTCCTATGGCTACACCCTC.

J is TRBJ2-1 and V is TRBV19; TRBD2 aligns across 12 bases. CDR1 and CDR2 from the germline V gene are LNHDA and SQIVND (reference sequence). The CDR3 has 17 amino acids. The V segment lost 3 bases and the J segment 8 bases; nucleotides outside the gene matches: 11. This CDR3 is CASSITTTSGSSDEQFF. CDR3 DNA: TGTGCCAGTAGTATTACTACGACTAGCGGGAGTTCTGATGAGCAGTTCTTC.

V is TRBV28 and J is TRBJ1-1; D call uncertain. The CDR3 covers 17 residues. Germline V gene data show CDR1 as MDHEN and CDR2 as SYDVKM. V was trimmed by 1 base and J by 2 bases, leaving 17 bases between them. In DNA form, the CDR3 reads TGTGCCAGCAGTTTATATCCCCTGCAGAGACTCAACACTGAAGCTTTCTTT. Translation gives CASSLYPLQRLNTEAFF.

This clone was counted a few times. The J gene is TRBJ2-7, the V gene TRBV2; 9 nucleotides agree with TRBD1. The J segment lost 2 bases and the V segment lost 8 bases, leaving 4 bases of the junction unmatched. CDR1 and CDR2 (germline): SNHLY, FYNNEI. This CDR3 has 13 residues. This CDR3 reads CASSGQGTYEQYF. DNA for the CDR3: TGTGCCAGCTCGGGACAGGGCACCTACGAGCAGTACTTC.

The CDR3 DNA is TGCGCCAGCAGCTTTCTAGATACGCAGTATTTT. This sequence encodes CASSFLDTQYF. The V and J genes are TRBV5-1 and TRBJ2-3; D call uncertain. The CDR3 length is 11 residues. CDR1 SGHRS and CDR2 YFSETQ come from the germline V gene. Trimming stripped 2 bases from V and 5 bases from J, with 3 bases between. Full variable domain (remainder filled in from reference TRBV5-1 and TRBJ2-3): KAGVTQTPRYLIKTRGQQVTLSCSPISGHRSVSWYQQTPGQGLQFLFEYFSETQRNKGNFPGRFSGRQFSNSRSEMNVSTLELGDSALYLCASSFLDTQYFGPGTRLTVL.

The chain uses TRBV5-4 and TRBJ2-7, with D perhaps matching TRBD1 (5 bases). Trimming left V 2 bases short and J 3 bases short, with 12 bases between. The CDR3 covers 14 residues. Germline CDR1 is SGHNT and CDR2 is YYREEE (reference sequence). Written as DNA, the CDR3 is TGTGCCAGCAGCTTTTCAGGGAAGAACTACGAGCAGTACTTC. It is translated as CASSFSGKNYEQYF.

This chain links TRBV4-2 with TRBJ2-2; 10 bases fit TRBD2. The CDR3 has 19 residues. Germline loops: CDR1 LGHNA, CDR2 YNFKEQ. With 0 bases clipped from V and 2 bases from J, the junction kept 9 bases outside the gene matches. Written as DNA, the CDR3 is TGTGCCAGCAGCCAAGATATGGGTAGCGGGAGGATCAACACCGGGGAGCTGTTTTTT. It encodes CASSQDMGSGRINTGELFF.

The rearrangement uses TRBV7-2 and TRBJ2-1; 13 nucleotides agree with TRBD2. Germline CDR1 reads SGHTA; CDR2 reads FQGNSA. Trimming took 5 bases from V and 10 from J; bases not matched to a gene: 5. This CDR3 is 14 amino acids long. CDR3 nucleotides: TGTGCCAGCAGCGAACTAGCGGGGGGGCAGGAGCAGTTCTTC. It translates to CASSELAGGQEQFF.

This clone was recorded once. The chain employs TRBV15 and TRBJ2-1, with a weak D call TRBD1 (6 bases). The germline CDR1 and CDR2 sequences are LNHNV and YYDKDF (reference sequence). CDR3 length: 16 amino acids. The V and J ends lost 4 bases and 3 bases respectively, with 16 bases between them. CDR3 residues: CATSNIQGGYYNEQFF. The CDR3 DNA reads as TGTGCCACCAGCAATATACAGGGCGGCTACTACAATGAGCAGTTCTTC.

The CDR3 protein is CAWSIEGYEQYF. The CDR3 nucleotides are TGTGCCTGGAGTATCGAGGGCTACGAGCAGTACTTC. V usage is TRBV30 and J usage is TRBJ2-7, with D tentatively TRBD2 (5 bases). The V end was cut by 2 bases, the J end by 3 bases, with 8 bases between. Germline CDR1 is GTSNPN and CDR2 is SVGIG (reference sequence). There are 12 residues in the CDR3. The full variable domain, its missing parts supplied by reference TRBV30 and TRBJ2-7, is SQTIHQWPATLVQPVGSPLSLECTVEGTSNPNLYWYRQAAGRGLQLLFYSVGIGQISSEVPQNLSASRPQDRQFILSSKKLLLSDSGFYLCAWSIEGYEQYFGPGTRLTVT.

A few counts support this clone. The chain joins TRBV29-1 to TRBJ2-2; tentative D call: TRBD2 (6 bases). Trimming removed 4 bases at V and 4 bases at J, with 16 bases between. The CDR3 contains 15 residues. The germline gives CDR1 SQVTM, CDR2 ANQGSEA. The CDR3 spells CSVGEATGSTGELFF. DNA for the CDR3: TGCAGCGTTGGGGAGGCCACCGGGTCCACCGGGGAGCTGTTTTTT.

This chain connects TRBV14 to TRBJ1-1, with 8 bases lining up with TRBD1. Germline lookup yields CDR1 SGHDN and CDR2 FVKESK. This CDR3 region has 15 residues. J gave up 9 bases and V 8 bases, and 17 bases lay outside the gene matches. CDR3: CASGDFPGQGGKAFF. CDR3 nucleotides: TGTGCCAGCGGGGATTTCCCTGGACAGGGCGGGAAAGCTTTCTTT.

The V call is TRBV7-3, the J call TRBJ2-3; perhaps TRBD2 as D (6 bases). Trimming stripped 2 bases from V and 0 bases from J, with 9 bases between. The CDR3 extends over 15 amino acids. In germline, CDR1 is SGHTA, CDR2 FQGTGA. The CDR3 sequence: CASSLGLTSTDTQYF. CDR3 nucleotides: TGTGCCAGCAGCTTAGGACTAACTAGCACAGATACGCAGTATTTT.

The chain recombines TRBV9 with TRBJ1-3; TRBD1 matches 9 bases. This CDR3 is 15 amino acids long. The J segment lost 4 bases and the V segment lost 3 bases, leaving 5 bases of the junction unmatched. Germline V gene lookup returns CDR1 SGDLS and CDR2 YYNGEE. CDR3 sequence (DNA): TGTGCCAGCAGCGGCACAGGGGGCGAGGGAAACACCATATATTTT. Its protein is CASSGTGGEGNTIYF.

The chain couples TRBV9 to TRBJ2-1; maybe TRBD2 (5 bases). The CDR3 spans 15 residues. The V end lost 0 bases, the J end lost 12 bases, and 19 bases lay between the germline ends. Germline CDR1 SGDLS, CDR2 YYNGEE. The chain's CDR3 is CASSVDQLDLQGQFF. The CDR3 DNA follows: TGTGCCAGCAGCGTAGACCAATTGGACTTACAAGGGCAGTTCTTC.

This clone is labeled as large. This chain joins TRBV7-3 and TRBJ2-5; D might be TRBD2 (5 bases). Germline V gives CDR1 SGHTA, CDR2 FQGTGA. This CDR3 contains 13 residues. Trimming took 2 bases from V and 5 from J, leaving 9 bases between them. This chain's CDR3 is CASSLGGWETQYF. In DNA form, the CDR3 reads TGTGCCAGCAGCTTAGGAGGTTGGGAGACCCAGTACTTC.

The chain couples TRBV10-2 to TRBJ2-5, with 8 positions matching TRBD2. This CDR3 contains 11 residues. V lost 8 bases to trimming and J lost 5 bases; unmatched junction nucleotides: 1. Germline V gives CDR1 WSHSY, CDR2 SAAADI. DNA for the CDR3: TGCGCCAGCTCGGGGGGGGAGACCCAGTACTTC. Translated, it gives CASSGGETQYF.

The V call is TRBV19, the J call TRBJ2-3; the match to TRBD1 covers 7 bases. Germline V gene lookup returns CDR1 LNHDA and CDR2 SQIVND (reference sequence). The CDR3 contains 15 residues. V lost 6 bases, J lost 5 bases, and 11 bases stayed unmatched. The CDR3 spells CASRPTGSSLDTQYF. DNA for the CDR3: TGTGCCAGTAGACCGACAGGGAGCTCTTTAGATACGCAGTATTTT.